Below are 26 T cell receptor beta chains sequenced from a single sample in a study of human T cells and chemical hapten exposure. MiXCR was run by TCRdb on the RACE reads, yielding one entry per CDR3 protein. The sample yields some 300,000 distinct CDR3 sequences, around 5.5% seen once. The sample's time point: pre-sensitization, week 0. Treatment described: therapeutic diphenylcyclopropenone sensitization with weekly scalp DPC. The material sequenced was whole blood, taken in connection with sensitization to the hapten diphenylcyclopropenone (DPC). The receptors stem from a woman between 18 and 30 years old with alopecia areata. Some clones in this sample may be carry-over from other donors' samples.

The sample holds a few counts of this clonotype. The CDR3 ends on some other residue instead of the conserved phenylalanine or tryptophan, so this is likely a read error. The DNA is left out, because the CDR3 cannot be placed on it with certainty; the CDR3 is given as TCRdb lists it. The chain employs TRBV28 and TRBJ2-5; the D segment call TRBD2 is taken from the table without a DNA check. The CDR3 extends over 8 residues, inclusive of both ends. Germline lookup yields CDR1 MDHEN and CDR2 SYDVKM. CDR3 amino acids: CASLHSSR.

The chain has TRBV7-2 and TRBJ1-1, with D tentatively TRBD1 (5 bases). The V end lost 3 bases, the J end lost 4 bases, and 12 bases lay between the germline ends. The CDR3 extends over 14 amino acids. In germline, CDR1 is SGHTA, CDR2 FQGNSA. The CDR3 region has the DNA TGTGCCAGCAGCTTCTCGGGGCAGGGCACTGAAGCTTTCTTT. This gives the protein CASSFSGQGTEAFF. The full variable domain, its missing parts supplied by reference TRBV7-2 and TRBJ1-1, is GAGVSQSPSNKVTEKGKDVELRCDPISGHTALYWYRQSLGQGLEFLIYFQGNSAPDKSGLPSDRFSAERTGGSVSTLTIQRTQQEDSAVYLCASSFSGQGTEAFFGQGTRLTVV.

This clonotype was detected only a few times. The chain links TRBV12-3 or TRBV12-4 to TRBJ2-7, with 11 bases identical to TRBD2. This CDR3 is built from 14 residues. The ends lost 6 bases at V and 4 bases at J; junction bases unmatched: 5. CDR3 in amino acids: CASRTGTSGYEQYF. The CDR3, as DNA: TGTGCCAGCAGAACCGGGACTAGCGGATACGAGCAGTACTTC.

V and J are TRBV20-1 and TRBJ1-1, with D perhaps matching TRBD1 (5 bases). V lost 7 bases and J lost 8, with 17 bases in between. Germline assignment: CDR1 DFQATT and CDR2 SNEGSKA (reference sequence). This CDR3 has 12 amino acids. CDR3 DNA: TGCAGTGTGCAGGGACGGAACTTGGAAGCTTTCTTT. Translated: CSVQGRNLEAFF.

The chain combines TRBV27 with TRBJ1-1; 8 bases match TRBD1. The V and J ends lost 6 bases and 11 bases, in that order; junction bases with no gene match: 5. The CDR3 extends over 11 amino acids. Germline V lookup: CDR1 MNHEY, CDR2 SMNVEV (reference sequence). The CDR3 is CASRGQGAAFF. As DNA, the CDR3 is TGTGCCAGCAGAGGACAGGGTGCCGCTTTCTTT.

This clonotype has just a few counts. The gene calls are TRBV27 and TRBJ1-6; D is unclear. The CDR3 length is 17 residues. Between the trimmed V and J ends, which lost 2 bases and 0 bases, there was a span of 11 bases. Looked up from germline, CDR1 is MNHEY and CDR2 is SMNVEV (reference sequence). The CDR3 loop reads CASSLSWLSSYNSPLHF. For the CDR3, the DNA is TGTGCCAGCAGTTTAAGCTGGCTTAGCTCCTATAATTCACCCCTCCACTTT.

V is TRBV12-3 or TRBV12-4 and J is TRBJ2-7; 8 nucleotides align to TRBD1. Trimming removed 6 bases from V and 3 bases from J; junction bases left unmatched: 7. There are 14 residues in the CDR3. The CDR3: CASSSHDRGYEQYF. CDR3 bases: TGTGCCAGCAGCTCCCACGACAGGGGCTACGAGCAGTACTTC.

The chain employs TRBV12-5 and TRBJ2-6; 7 bases fit TRBD1. Trimming at V came to 7 bases and at J to 1 base, leaving 10 bases not matched to a gene. The CDR3 runs to 17 residues. From germline, CDR1 is LGHNT and CDR2 FRNRAP. This CDR3 is CASDPAGGDSGANVLTF. The DNA for the CDR3 is TGTGCTAGTGATCCAGCAGGGGGAGATTCTGGGGCCAACGTCCTGACTTTC.

This clonotype was detected many times. The chain is built from TRBV6-2 or TRBV6-3 and TRBJ2-6; D is ambiguous. The CDR3 extends over 17 amino acids. Germline assignment: CDR1 MNHEY and CDR2 SVGEGT. Trimming removed 4 bases at V and 0 bases at J, with 13 bases between. CDR3 in amino acids: CASSSSPYSSGANVLTF. The DNA for the CDR3 is TGTGCCAGCAGTTCTTCCCCTTACAGCTCTGGGGCCAACGTCCTGACTTTC.

This clonotype was observed at least ten times. This chain uses TRBV27 with TRBJ2-7; D is perhaps TRBD1 or TRBD2 (6 bases each). Germline CDR1 is MNHEY and CDR2 is SMNVEV (reference sequence). The CDR3 runs 16 residues. Trimming removed 8 bases from V and 3 bases from J, with 23 bases in between. The DNA of the CDR3 is TGTGCCAGCTTTCCTTCTCCGGGGGCCCAATACTACGAGCAGTACTTC. Its translation is CASFPSPGAQYYEQYF.

This clonotype came up a few times. The chain uses TRBV29-1 and TRBJ2-7; D is possibly TRBD1 or TRBD2 (5 bases each). The CDR3 has 12 residues. The V end lost 6 bases, the J end lost 3 bases, and 12 bases lay between the germline ends. Germline CDR1 SQVTM, CDR2 ANQGSEA. CDR3 protein: CSVRDGDYEQYF. The CDR3 DNA is TGCAGCGTCCGGGACGGAGACTACGAGCAGTACTTC.

This clonotype was found many times. Here the CDR3 DNA reads TGTGCCAGCAGCACTGGGACTAGCCACAATGAGCAGTTCTTC. Its translation: CASSTGTSHNEQFF. V gene TRBV9 combines with J gene TRBJ2-1; TRBD2 agrees at 9 bases. Per the germline V gene, CDR1 is SGDLS and CDR2 is YYNGEE. Trimming cost V 4 bases and J 5 bases; bases outside gene matches: 4. The CDR3 totals 14 residues.

A few counts support this clonotype. The CDR3 DNA reads as TGTGCCAGCAGTGCATTGGGACAGGGGCACGGTGAAAAACTGTTTTTT. Translation gives CASSALGQGHGEKLFF. The chain has TRBV25-1 and TRBJ1-4; 10 positions match TRBD1. Germline V gene data show CDR1 as MGHDK and CDR2 as SYGVNS. CDR3 length: 16 residues. V lost 4 bases to trimming and J lost 7 bases; unmatched junction nucleotides: 9. Full variable domain (remainder filled in from reference TRBV25-1 and TRBJ1-4): EADIYQTPRYLVIGTGKKITLECSQTMGHDKMYWYQQDPGMELHLIHYSYGVNSTEKGDLSSESTVSRIRTEHFPLTLESARPSHTSQYLCASSALGQGHGEKLFFGSGTQLSVL.

Only a few counts were recorded for this clonotype. This chain joins TRBV28 and TRBJ1-3; D is undetermined. The V gene's germline CDR1 is MDHEN and CDR2 SYDVKM. The CDR3 loop spans 16 amino acids. V dropped 6 bases and J dropped 4 bases, with 19 bases sitting between them. In DNA form, the CDR3 reads TGTGCCAGCAGCAGCCTGGATGAGGTCTTCGGAAACACCATATATTTT. This gives the protein CASSSLDEVFGNTIYF.

V gene TRBV12-3 or TRBV12-4 combines with J gene TRBJ1-1; D unclear. With 4 bases removed from V and 3 bases from J, the gap between germline ends came to 12 bases. This CDR3 is built from 14 residues. CDR3 in DNA: TGTGCCAGCAGTTCTCAGTCCCCGGACACTGAAGCTTTCTTT. Its translation: CASSSQSPDTEAFF.

This clonotype was counted only a few times. The chain has TRBV12-3 or TRBV12-4 and TRBJ1-1, with D hard to call. The CDR3 consists of 14 residues. The ends were cut back, 10 bases at V and 4 bases at J, with 19 bases in the middle. The CDR3 bases are TGTGCCACAGACGACCCCCCCAACGCCACTGAAGCTTTCTTT. This encodes CATDDPPNATEAFF.

At least ten counts were recorded for this clonotype. The chain links TRBV12-3 or TRBV12-4 to TRBJ1-1, with unresolved D. The CDR3 is made up of 14 amino acids. V dropped 7 bases and J dropped 1 base, with 13 bases sitting between them. As DNA, the CDR3 is TGTGCCAGCATCCCCGGGTCTAAGAACACTGAAGCTTTCTTT. Translated: CASIPGSKNTEAFF.

The CDR3 nucleotides are TGTGCCAGCAGCCGCCAAGCGGGGACCACAGATACGCAGTATTTT. The encoded protein is CASSRQAGTTDTQYF. The chain combines TRBV14 with TRBJ2-3, with TRBD2 matching over 7 bases. Germline V gene data show CDR1 as SGHDN and CDR2 as FVKESK. The CDR3 has 15 amino acids. V shed 4 bases, J shed 2 bases, and the junction held 6 bases outside the gene matches.

The genes are TRBV5-6 and TRBJ1-5; D remains ambiguous. The length of the CDR3 is 16 residues. Deletions cut 5 bases from V and 0 bases from J, with 15 bases between. From germline, CDR1 is SGHDT and CDR2 YYEEEE. CDR3 sequence (DNA): TGTGCCAGCAGTCATTTCACGGACTATAGCAATCAGCCCCAGCATTTT. This gives the protein CASSHFTDYSNQPQHF.

This clonotype has at least ten counts. A much larger clonotype is one base distant, so this may be a read error. CDR3 DNA: TGTGCCAGCAGGGGGGACCCCTACAATGAGCAGTTCTTC. Residues: CASRGDPYNEQFF. The chain employs TRBV6-6 and TRBJ2-1; D possibly uses TRBD1 or TRBD2 (5 bases each). The CDR3 sequence is 13 residues long. CDR1 and CDR2 (germline): MNHNY, SVGAGI (reference sequence). Trimming stripped 6 bases from V and 2 bases from J, with 8 bases between.

This clonotype was detected many times. The CDR3 protein is CSVPGGESAFF. CDR3 coding DNA: TGCAGCGTTCCCGGGGGCGAATCAGCTTTCTTT. V gene TRBV29-1 combines with J gene TRBJ1-1, with D tentatively TRBD1 (6 bases). V lost 5 bases to trimming and J lost 10 bases, with 14 bases between them. CDR3 length: 11 residues. The germline V gene has CDR1 SQVTM and CDR2 ANQGSEA.

V usage is TRBV10-3 and J usage is TRBJ2-3, with TRBD2 matching over 9 bases. J was trimmed by 3 bases and V by 4 bases; bases with no gene match: 5. Looked up from germline, CDR1 is ENHRY and CDR2 is SYGVKD. The CDR3 has 15 residues. CDR3 nucleotides: TGTGCCATCAGTGCGGGACTAGCAAGAACAGATACGCAGTATTTT. Translation: CAISAGLARTDTQYF.

This clonotype was counted a few times. The chain uses TRBV4-2 and TRBJ2-5, with 10 bases that match TRBD2. This CDR3 comprises 18 residues. The germline CDR1 and CDR2 sequences are LGHNA and YNFKEQ. J was trimmed by 2 bases and V by 3 bases; bases with no gene match: 12. The CDR3 DNA sequence: TGTGCCAGCAGCCATGCCCGCAGAGGGACTAGCGAACAAGAGACCCAGTACTTC. It codes for CASSHARRGTSEQETQYF.

A few counts support this clonotype. The rearrangement links TRBV12-3 or TRBV12-4 to TRBJ2-7; D is perhaps TRBD1 or TRBD2 (5 bases each). The ends were cut back, 1 base at V and 5 bases at J, with 12 bases in the middle. This CDR3 has 14 amino acids. CDR3 nucleotide sequence: TGTGCCAGCAGTTTAGTTGGGGGTTCCAACGAGCAGTACTTC. It is translated as CASSLVGGSNEQYF.

This clonotype was observed at least ten times. The chain links TRBV12-3 or TRBV12-4 to TRBJ1-2; 7 bases are a match to TRBD1. V trimming: 5 bases; J trimming: 2 bases; junction bases outside the gene matches: 8. This CDR3 is 15 amino acids long. CDR3: CASSPSTGLNYGYTF. CDR3 nucleotide sequence: TGTGCCAGCAGTCCCTCGACAGGGCTAAACTATGGCTACACCTTC.

This clonotype was observed a handful of times. The gene calls are TRBV7-2 and TRBJ2-1, with 7 bases lining up with TRBD2. The CDR3 is 16 residues long. CDR1 SGHTA and CDR2 FQGNSA come from the germline V gene. With 1 base clipped from V and 8 bases from J, the junction kept 11 bases outside the gene matches. DNA of the CDR3: TGTGCCAGCAGCTTAGACGGCGGGGGTCGGCCCTATGAGCAGTTCTTC. Translated: CASSLDGGGRPYEQFF.